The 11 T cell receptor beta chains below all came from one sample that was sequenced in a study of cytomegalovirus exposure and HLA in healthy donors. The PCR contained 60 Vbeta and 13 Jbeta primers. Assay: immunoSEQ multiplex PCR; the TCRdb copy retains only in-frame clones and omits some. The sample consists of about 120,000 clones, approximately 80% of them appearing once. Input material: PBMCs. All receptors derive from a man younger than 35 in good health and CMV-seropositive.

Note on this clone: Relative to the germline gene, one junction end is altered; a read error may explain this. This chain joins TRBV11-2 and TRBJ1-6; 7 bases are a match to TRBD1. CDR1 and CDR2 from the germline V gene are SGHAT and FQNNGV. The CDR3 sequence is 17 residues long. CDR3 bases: TGTGTCAGCAGCTTAGATACGACAGGGCGCCGTAATTCACCCCTCCACTTT. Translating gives CVSSLDTTGRRNSPLHF. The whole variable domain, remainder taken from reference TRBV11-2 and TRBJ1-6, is EAGVAQSPRYKIIEKRQSVAFWCNPISGHATLYWYQQILGQGPKLLIQFQNNGVVDDSQLPKDRFSAERLKGVDSTLKIQPAKLEDSAVYLCVSSLDTTGRRNSPLHFGNGTRLTVT.

The CDR3 sequence is CAWSSFPGSYNSPLHF. DNA of the CDR3: TGTGCCTGGAGTTCATTCCCCGGGTCCTATAATTCACCCCTCCACTTT. The chain recombines TRBV30 with TRBJ1-6; D not certain. In germline, CDR1 is GTSNPN, CDR2 SVGIG (reference sequence). The CDR3 loop spans 16 amino acids. V was pared by 2 bases and J by 1 base, with 12 bases between. Full variable domain (missing parts from reference TRBV30 and TRBJ1-6): SQTIHQWPATLVQPVGSPLSLECTVEGTSNPNLYWYRQAAGRGLQLLFYSVGIGQISSEVPQNLSASRPQDRQFILSSKKLLLSDSGFYLCAWSSFPGSYNSPLHFGNGTRLTVT.

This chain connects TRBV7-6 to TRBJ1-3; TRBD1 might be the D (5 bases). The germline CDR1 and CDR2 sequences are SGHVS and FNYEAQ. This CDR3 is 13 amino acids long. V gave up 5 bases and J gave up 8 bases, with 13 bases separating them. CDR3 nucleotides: TGTGCCAGCAGCCCCAATTGGGGGGACACCATATATTTT. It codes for CASSPNWGDTIYF.

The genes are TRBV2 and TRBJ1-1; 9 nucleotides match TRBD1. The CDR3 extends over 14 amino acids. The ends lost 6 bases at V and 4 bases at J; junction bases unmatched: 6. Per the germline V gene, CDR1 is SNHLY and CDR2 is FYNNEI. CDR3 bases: TGTGCCAGCAGCTCTACAGGGGGCATCACTGAAGCTTTCTTT. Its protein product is CASSSTGGITEAFF.

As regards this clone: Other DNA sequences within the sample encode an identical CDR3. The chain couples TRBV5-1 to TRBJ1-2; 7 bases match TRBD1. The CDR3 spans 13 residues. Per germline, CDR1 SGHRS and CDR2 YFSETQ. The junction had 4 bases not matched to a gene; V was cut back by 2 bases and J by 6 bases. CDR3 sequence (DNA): TGCGCCAGCAGCTTATTAACAGGGGATGGCTACACCTTC. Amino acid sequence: CASSLLTGDGYTF.

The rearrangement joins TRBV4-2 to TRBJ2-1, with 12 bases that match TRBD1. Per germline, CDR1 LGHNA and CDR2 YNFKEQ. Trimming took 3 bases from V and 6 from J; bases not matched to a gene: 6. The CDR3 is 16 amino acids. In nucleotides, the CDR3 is TGTGCCAGCAGCCAGAGGGGACAGGGGGCGCTCAATGAGCAGTTCTTC. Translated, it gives CASSQRGQGALNEQFF.

The CDR3, as DNA: TGTGCCAGCAGCCCCACGGGACTAGCGGGAGCCACTGAGCAGTTCTTC. Protein sequence: CASSPTGLAGATEQFF. The V and J genes are TRBV7-8 and TRBJ2-1; 14 bases agree with TRBD2. From germline, CDR1 is SGHVS and CDR2 FQNEAQ. The trim removed 5 bases at V and 9 bases at J, leaving 9 bases unmatched. The CDR3 loop spans 16 amino acids. The whole variable domain, remainder taken from reference TRBV7-8 and TRBJ2-1, is GAGVSQSPRYKVAKRGQDVALRCDPISGHVSLFWYQQALGQGPEFLTYFQNEAQLDKSGLPSDRFFAERPEGSVSTLKIQRTQQEDSAVYLCASSPTGLAGATEQFFGPGTRLTVL.

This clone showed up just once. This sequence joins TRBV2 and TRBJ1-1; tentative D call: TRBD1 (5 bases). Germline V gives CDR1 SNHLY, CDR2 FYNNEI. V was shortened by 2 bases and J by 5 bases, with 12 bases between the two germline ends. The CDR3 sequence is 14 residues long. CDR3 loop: CASSEFGRETEAFF. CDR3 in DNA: TGTGCCAGCAGTGAATTCGGCAGGGAAACTGAAGCTTTCTTT.

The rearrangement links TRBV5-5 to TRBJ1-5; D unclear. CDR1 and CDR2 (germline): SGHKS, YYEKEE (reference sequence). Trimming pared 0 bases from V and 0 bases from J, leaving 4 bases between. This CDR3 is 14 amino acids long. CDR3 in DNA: TGTGCCAGCAGCTTGGCCGGTAGCAATCAGCCCCAGCATTTT. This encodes CASSLAGSNQPQHF.

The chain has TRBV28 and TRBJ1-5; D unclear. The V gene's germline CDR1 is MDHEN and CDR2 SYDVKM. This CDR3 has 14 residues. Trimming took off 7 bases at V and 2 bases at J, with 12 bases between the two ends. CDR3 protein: CASIPGGGNQPQHF. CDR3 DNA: TGTGCCAGCATTCCAGGTGGTGGCAATCAGCCCCAGCATTTT.

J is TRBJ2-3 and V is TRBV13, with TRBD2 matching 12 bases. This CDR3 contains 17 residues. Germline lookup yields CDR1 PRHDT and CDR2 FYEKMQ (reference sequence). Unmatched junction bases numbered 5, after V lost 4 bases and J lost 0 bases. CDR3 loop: CASSSQTSGGSTDTQYF. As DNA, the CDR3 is TGTGCCAGCAGCTCCCAGACTAGCGGGGGTAGCACAGATACGCAGTATTTT.